This T cell receptor beta chain was sequenced during a study of control samples from healthy donors and cancer patients. V lost 1 base to trimming and J lost 1 base, with 5 bases between them. The CDR3 length is 13 residues. Looked up from germline, CDR1 is SGHRS and CDR2 is YFSETQ. Assay used: immunoSEQ multiplex PCR; TCRdb lists only in-frame clones, some missing. The sample includes 100,000 to 150,000 clones, 70% to 90% seen only once; the top ten take more than 2.5%. The clonotype comes from a man between 50 and 59 years old in good health. V usage is TRBV5-1 and J usage is TRBJ1-1; no firm D call. The source material was blood. CDR3 nucleotides: TGCGCCAGCAGCTTGTTCGAGAACACTGAAGCTTTCTTT. Translation: CASSLFENTEAFF.